The 14 T cell receptor beta chains listed next were all sequenced from one sample in a study of T cell repertoires in aging, cancer and after chemotherapy. Amplification of TCR beta used genomic DNA extracted from peripheral blood. A mixed TRB-A/B primer pool amplified rearranged TRB by multiplex touch-down PCR. MiXCR, run by TCRdb on the multiplex PCR reads, gives a single entry per CDR3 protein. This table holds fewer than 7,000 distinct CDR3 sequences, roughly 23% found once. Material for sequencing was blood. These receptors came from a human donor with a blood cancer.

V gene TRBV2 combines with J gene TRBJ2-3; D perhaps matches TRBD2 (5 bases). The CDR3 runs 13 residues. The germline gives CDR1 SNHLY, CDR2 FYNNEI. V was clipped by 7 bases and J by 6 bases, with 14 bases between them. The CDR3: CASNRLAGDTQYF. The CDR3 nucleotides are TGTGCCAGCAATAGGCTAGCTGGGGATACGCAGTATTTT.

This clonotype counts as medium-sized (0.01 to 0.1%). The chain employs TRBV27 and TRBJ2-4; D is unresolved. Germline lookup yields CDR1 MNHEY and CDR2 SMNVEV (reference sequence). The CDR3 covers 15 residues. V lost 8 bases, J lost 1 base, and 15 bases lay in between. The CDR3 coding sequence is TGTGCCAGCGGGCCGGTTGGGTGGGCCAAAAACATTCAGTACTTC. Translating it yields CASGPVGWAKNIQYF.

The V gene is TRBV20-1, the J gene TRBJ1-1; unclear D gene. This CDR3 is 13 amino acids long. CDR1 is DFQATT, CDR2 SNEGSKA, per germline (reference sequence). V was cut by 1 base and J by 3 bases, with 9 bases left in between. For the CDR3, the DNA is TGCAGTGCTAGAGCCCAGTCTTACACTGAAGCTTTCTTT. Protein product: CSARAQSYTEAFF.

By share, this clonotype ranks as medium-sized (0.01 to 0.1%). The chain recombines TRBV29-1 with TRBJ2-7; unclear D gene. Germline V gene data show CDR1 as SQVTM and CDR2 as ANQGSEA. The CDR3 covers 13 residues. Trimming stripped 1 base from V and 2 bases from J, with 9 bases between. CDR3 sequence (DNA): TGCAGCGTTGAAGGTGTCATAGCCTACGAGCAGTACTTC. It yields the protein CSVEGVIAYEQYF.

Here the CDR3 DNA reads TGTGCCAGCAATTATCGGGACTCCAGCTCTGGAAACACCATATATTTT. Translated, it gives CASNYRDSSSGNTIYF. The chain links TRBV12-3 or TRBV12-4 to TRBJ1-3; weak D call: TRBD1 (5 bases). V was trimmed by 7 bases and J by 0 bases, leaving 16 bases between them. This CDR3 spans 16 amino acids.

This clonotype is termed medium-sized (0.01 to 0.1%). This chain uses TRBV24-1 with TRBJ2-5; D uncertain. The CDR3 has 16 residues. Trimming shortened V by 0 bases and J by 5 bases, and 15 bases separated the two germline ends. Germline values: CDR1 KGHDR, CDR2 SFDVKD. The CDR3 loop is CATSDLSPGLEETQYF. The CDR3 region has the DNA TGTGCCACCAGTGATTTGAGCCCCGGTTTGGAGGAGACCCAGTACTTC.

This clonotype qualifies as medium-sized. V gene TRBV5-5 combines with J gene TRBJ2-3; 7 bases map to TRBD1. The CDR3 has 15 residues. The germline CDR1 and CDR2 sequences are SGHKS and YYEKEE (reference sequence). V shed 3 bases and J 2 bases; nucleotides not matched to a gene: 6. The CDR3 here is CASSSGTDNTDTQYF. For the CDR3, the DNA is TGTGCCAGCAGCTCCGGGACAGATAACACAGATACGCAGTATTTT.

This clonotype ranks as medium-sized. The V and J genes are TRBV18 and TRBJ2-7; D is perhaps TRBD2 (5 bases). V was cut by 0 bases and J by 2 bases, with 8 bases left in between. Per germline, CDR1 KGHSH and CDR2 LQKENI. The CDR3 runs 14 residues. CDR3 sequence: CASSPPSEAYEQYF. For the CDR3, the DNA is TGTGCCAGCTCACCACCTAGCGAGGCCTACGAGCAGTACTTC. Combining the CDR3 with reference TRBV18 and TRBJ2-7 gives the whole variable domain NAGVMQNPRHLVRRRGQEARLRCSPMKGHSHVYWYRQLPEEGLKFMVYLQKENIIDESGMPKERFSAEFPKEGPSILRIQQVVRGDSAAYFCASSPPSEAYEQYFGPGTRLTVT.

This chain uses TRBV4-2 with TRBJ2-7, with 7 bases that match TRBD2. Trimming removed 4 bases from V and 1 base from J; junction bases left unmatched: 10. CDR3 size: 16 residues. Germline CDR1 reads LGHNA; CDR2 reads YNFKEQ. The CDR3 DNA reads TGTGCCAGCAGCCCAGGTTCAGTGGGAGGGTCCTACGAGCAGTACTTC. Amino acid sequence: CASSPGSVGGSYEQYF.

By frequency in the sample, this clonotype is medium-sized. Written as DNA, the CDR3 is TGTGCCAGCAGCTTGAGAATCCTAGCGGCACTACCCGTCGAGCAGTACTTC. Residues: CASSLRILAALPVEQYF. The chain recombines TRBV5-4 with TRBJ2-7; 7 bases agree with TRBD2. J lost 6 bases, V lost 1 base, and 16 bases had no gene match. The CDR3 totals 17 residues. Germline V gives CDR1 SGHNT, CDR2 YYREEE (reference sequence).

CDR3 sequence reads: CSAQSPGRGNKQFF. In DNA form, the CDR3 reads TGCAGTGCTCAGAGCCCGGGAAGGGGTAATAAGCAGTTCTTC. V usage is TRBV20-1 and J usage is TRBJ2-1; D may be TRBD1 or TRBD2 (5 bases each). Germline V CDR1 and CDR2: DFQATT, SNEGSKA (reference sequence). Deletions cut 5 bases from V and 11 bases from J, with 22 bases between. The CDR3 loop spans 14 amino acids.

For this clonotype: A junction end diverges from the germline sequence, so it may reflect a read error. The chain carries TRBV28 and TRBJ2-7; 12 bases align to TRBD2. Germline V gene lookup returns CDR1 MDHEN and CDR2 SYDVKM. CDR3 length: 12 residues. CDR3 amino acids: CASRLAGGEQNF. The CDR3 DNA sequence: TGTGCCAGCAGACTAGCGGGGGGCGAGCAGAACTTC. Full variable domain (outside the CDR3, taken from reference TRBV28 and TRBJ2-7): DVKVTQSSRYLVKRTGEKVFLECVQDMDHENMFWYRQDPGLGLRLIYFSYDVKMKEKGDIPEGYSVSREKKERFSLILESASTNQTSMYLCASRLAGGEQNFGPGTRLTVT.

The chain couples TRBV7-7 to TRBJ2-5; TRBD2 matches at 8 bases. In germline, CDR1 is SSHAT, CDR2 FNYEAQ (reference sequence). The CDR3 length is 15 residues. The CDR3: CTSSLVGPSGETQYF. The CDR3 bases are TGTACTAGCAGCTTAGTAGGACCTAGCGGGGAGACCCAGTACTTC.

On this clonotype itself: Since a much larger clone is just one base distant, this may be a read error. The gene calls are TRBV10-3 and TRBJ2-3; TRBD2 agrees at 9 bases. The CDR3 has 15 amino acids. J gave up 7 bases and V 6 bases, and 11 bases lay outside the gene matches. Germline values: CDR1 ENHRY, CDR2 SYGVKD. The CDR3 loop is CAISQASGEMNTQYF. DNA of the CDR3: TGTGCCATCAGCCAAGCTAGCGGGGAGATGAATACGCAGTATTTT.